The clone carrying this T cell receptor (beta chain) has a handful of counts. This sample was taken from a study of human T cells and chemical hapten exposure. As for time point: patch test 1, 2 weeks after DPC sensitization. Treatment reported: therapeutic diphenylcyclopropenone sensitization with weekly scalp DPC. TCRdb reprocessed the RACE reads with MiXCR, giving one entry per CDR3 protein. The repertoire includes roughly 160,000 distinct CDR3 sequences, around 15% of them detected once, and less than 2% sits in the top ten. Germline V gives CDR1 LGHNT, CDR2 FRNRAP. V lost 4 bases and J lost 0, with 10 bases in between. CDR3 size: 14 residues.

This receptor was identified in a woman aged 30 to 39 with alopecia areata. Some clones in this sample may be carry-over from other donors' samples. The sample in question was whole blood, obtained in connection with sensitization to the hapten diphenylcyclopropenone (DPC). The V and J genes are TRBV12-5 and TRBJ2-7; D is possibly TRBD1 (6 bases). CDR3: CASGYDRTSYEQYF. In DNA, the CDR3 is TGTGCTAGTGGTTACGACAGGACCTCCTACGAGCAGTACTTC.